Below are 25 T cell receptor beta chains sequenced from a single sample in a study of neurological immune-mediated disorders. TCRdb passed the 5' RACE reads through MiXCR, listing each CDR3 protein once. The table lists tens of thousands of distinct CDR3 sequences, under 30% of them singletons. Stated time point: technical triplicate 2. The material sequenced was PBMCs. These receptors were collected from a man between 60 and 75 years old with HTLV-1-associated myelopathy (HAM/TSP).

The table lists this clonotype with many counts. This chain links TRBV6-2 or TRBV6-3 with TRBJ2-6; TRBD2 aligns across 7 bases. The CDR3 consists of 13 residues. Looked up from germline, CDR1 is MNHEY and CDR2 is SVGEGT. The junction had 1 base not matched to a gene; V was cut back by 9 bases and J by 2 bases. This CDR3 reads CASTSAGANVLTF. CDR3 nucleotide sequence: TGTGCCAGTACTAGCGCTGGGGCCAACGTCCTGACTTTC.

This clonotype has at least ten counts. This rearrangement joins TRBV10-2 to TRBJ2-7, with 8 bases identical to TRBD2. V dropped 0 bases and J dropped 2; count of bases not matched to a gene: 3. The V gene's germline CDR1 is WSHSY and CDR2 SAAADI. This CDR3 region has 15 residues. CDR3 sequence reads: CASSESTGLAYEQYF. Here the CDR3 DNA reads TGCGCCAGCAGTGAGTCGACGGGACTAGCCTACGAGCAGTACTTC.

In the case of this clonotype: A much more abundant neighbour one base away suggests this may be a read error. The chain links TRBV5-1 to TRBJ2-1, with D possibly matching TRBD2 (6 bases). V dropped 4 bases and J dropped 8 bases, with 10 bases sitting between them. From germline, CDR1 is SGHRS and CDR2 YFSETQ. The CDR3 runs 12 residues. CDR3 nucleotides: TGCGCCAGCAGCCGGGACTTTGATGAGCAGTTCTTC. It yields the protein CASSRDFDEQFF.

This clonotype was recorded many times. This chain joins TRBV5-1 and TRBJ2-5; the D gene is possibly TRBD2 (5 bases). The V and J ends lost 4 bases and 2 bases respectively, with 15 bases between them. The length of the CDR3 is 15 residues. The germline V gene has CDR1 SGHRS and CDR2 YFSETQ. DNA of the CDR3: TGCGCCAGCAGCCAATTCACCGGGATTCAAGAGACCCAGTACTTC. Translated, it gives CASSQFTGIQETQYF.

The gene calls are TRBV9 and TRBJ1-1, with D maybe TRBD1 (6 bases). Germline-derived CDR1 and CDR2 are SGDLS and YYNGEE. This CDR3 has 14 amino acids. Between the trimmed V and J ends, which lost 0 bases and 8 bases, there was a span of 14 bases. CDR3 in DNA: TGTGCCAGCAGCGTAGAGGGCAGGAGGGGGGAAGCTTTCTTT. Its protein product is CASSVEGRRGEAFF. The full variable domain, completed using reference TRBV9 and TRBJ1-1, is DSGVTQTPKHLITATGQRVTLRCSPRSGDLSVYWYQQSLDQGLQFLIQYYNGEERAKGNILERFSAQQFPDLHSELNLSSLELGDSALYFCASSVEGRRGEAFFGQGTRLTVV.

This clonotype has ten or more counts. The chain employs TRBV28 and TRBJ1-6; D perhaps matches TRBD1 (5 bases). Germline V gene data show CDR1 as MDHEN and CDR2 as SYDVKM. Deletions cut 5 bases from V and 7 bases from J, with 18 bases between. The CDR3 has 16 amino acids. DNA of the CDR3: TGTGCCAGCAGTACCTATGCAGGGAGACGGAATTCACCCCTCCACTTT. This sequence encodes CASSTYAGRRNSPLHF.

Many counts were recorded for this clonotype. The chain uses TRBV29-1 and TRBJ2-7; 9 bases map to TRBD2. Germline V gene sequence: CDR1 SQVTM, CDR2 ANQGSEA. Trimming removed 6 bases from V and 3 bases from J; junction bases left unmatched: 9. The CDR3 has 14 amino acids. The CDR3 is CSVIGASGNYEQYF. CDR3 nucleotides: TGCAGCGTGATAGGGGCTAGCGGGAACTACGAGCAGTACTTC.

This clonotype was seen at least ten times. V gene TRBV5-1 combines with J gene TRBJ1-1; D unclear. Germline assignment: CDR1 SGHRS and CDR2 YFSETQ. The CDR3 consists of 13 residues. V was cut by 4 bases and J by 3 bases, with 10 bases left in between. For the CDR3, the DNA is TGCGCCAGCAGCGGGTTGCCGGACACTGAAGCTTTCTTT. It encodes CASSGLPDTEAFF. Supplemented by reference TRBV5-1 and TRBJ1-1, the full variable domain reads KAGVTQTPRYLIKTRGQQVTLSCSPISGHRSVSWYQQTPGQGLQFLFEYFSETQRNKGNFPGRFSGRQFSNSRSEMNVSTLELGDSALYLCASSGLPDTEAFFGQGTRLTVV.

In this sample, this clonotype turned up many times. The J gene is TRBJ1-2, the V gene TRBV15; no definite D call. V was shortened by 5 bases and J by 7 bases, with 17 bases between the two germline ends. The CDR3 sequence is 14 residues long. Germline loops: CDR1 LNHNV, CDR2 YYDKDF (reference sequence). CDR3 amino acids: CATSRNLMSSGYTF. CDR3 coding DNA: TGTGCCACCAGCCGAAACCTCATGAGTAGTGGCTACACCTTC.

At least ten counts were recorded for this clonotype. CDR3 region: CASSLRVSAGGHNEQFF. DNA of the CDR3: TGCGCCAGCAGCTTGAGGGTCTCAGCGGGAGGACACAATGAGCAGTTCTTC. The chain joins TRBV5-1 to TRBJ2-1, with 9 bases matching TRBD2. This CDR3 contains 17 residues. Germline-derived CDR1 and CDR2 are SGHRS and YFSETQ. With V trimmed by 1 base and J by 5 bases, 10 bases remained unmatched.

This clonotype was picked up many times. The J gene is TRBJ2-3, the V gene TRBV7-6, with D unresolved. This CDR3 region has 12 residues. V lost 4 bases to trimming and J lost 5 bases, with 7 bases between them. Germline lookup yields CDR1 SGHVS and CDR2 FNYEAQ. The CDR3 loop reads CASSSALDTQYF. In DNA, the CDR3 is TGTGCCAGCAGCTCCGCGTTAGATACGCAGTATTTT.

This clonotype was seen at least ten times. The chain uses TRBV5-1 and TRBJ1-1; D is undetermined. Between the trimmed V and J ends, which lost 3 bases and 1 base, there was a span of 10 bases. This CDR3 contains 14 residues. CDR1 is SGHRS and CDR2 is YFSETQ in the germline V gene. The CDR3 region is CASSWGTENTEAFF. The CDR3 nucleotides read TGCGCCAGCAGCTGGGGAACGGAGAACACTGAAGCTTTCTTT.

The rearrangement uses TRBV5-1 and TRBJ2-5, with TRBD2 identical over 12 bases. Germline CDR1 SGHRS, CDR2 YFSETQ. J gave up 2 bases and V 5 bases, and 7 bases lay outside the gene matches. The CDR3 is made up of 16 amino acids. The CDR3 here is CASRHGLAGTQETQYF. The CDR3 DNA follows: TGCGCCAGCAGACACGGACTAGCGGGAACGCAAGAGACCCAGTACTTC.

This clonotype was seen at least ten times. The chain couples TRBV20-1 to TRBJ2-3; 8 bases align to TRBD2. The CDR3 is 14 residues long. V lost 0 bases to trimming and J lost 9 bases; unmatched junction nucleotides: 8. Germline loops: CDR1 DFQATT, CDR2 SNEGSKA (reference sequence). DNA of the CDR3: TGCAGTGCTAGAGAAACGTCGGGAGGGTGGACGCAGTATTTT. Translation gives CSARETSGGWTQYF.

This clonotype was detected many times. V is TRBV4-1 and J is TRBJ1-3, with unresolved D. This CDR3 has 16 residues. Germline-derived CDR1 and CDR2 are MGHRA and YSYEKL. With 4 bases removed from V and 0 bases from J, the gap between germline ends came to 13 bases. The CDR3 loop is CASSPGELHSGNTIYF. The CDR3 DNA reads TGCGCCAGCAGCCCCGGGGAGCTCCACTCTGGAAACACCATATATTTT.

This clonotype was observed at least ten times. The chain is built from TRBV28 and TRBJ1-1; 7 bases are a match to TRBD1. This CDR3 is 14 amino acids long. The V gene end was trimmed by 8 bases and the J gene end by 6 bases; junction bases not matched to a gene: 12. CDR1 MDHEN and CDR2 SYDVKM come from the germline V gene. The CDR3 DNA reads as TGTGCCAGCGCTGGAGAGGGGGCGGTCTCTGAAGCTTTCTTT. Protein sequence: CASAGEGAVSEAFF.

For this clonotype: A read error may produce the germline difference seen at one junction end. The CDR3 loop is CTSSPGVGAPYNEQFF. The DNA for the CDR3 is TGCACCAGCAGTCCTGGCGTGGGGGCCCCCTACAATGAGCAGTTCTTC. The J gene is TRBJ2-1, the V gene TRBV5-1, with D perhaps TRBD1 (6 bases). The germline CDR1 and CDR2 sequences are SGHRS and YFSETQ. This CDR3 is built from 16 residues.

This clonotype was observed many times. This chain links TRBV5-6 with TRBJ2-3; 12 positions agree with TRBD2. The V gene end was trimmed by 5 bases and the J gene end by 1 base; junction bases not matched to a gene: 8. CDR3 length equals 17 residues. The V gene's germline CDR1 is SGHDT and CDR2 YYEEEE. CDR3 nucleotide sequence: TGTGCCAGCAGACCTTACTGGACTAGCGGGGGCACAGATACGCAGTATTTT. Its translation is CASRPYWTSGGTDTQYF.

The chain combines TRBV18 with TRBJ1-2; 7 bases line up with TRBD1. The CDR3 spans 15 residues. The V gene end was trimmed by 2 bases and the J gene end by 4 bases; junction bases not matched to a gene: 7. CDR1 is KGHSH, CDR2 LQKENI, per germline. CDR3 in amino acids: CASSPGTETSYGYTF. The CDR3 DNA sequence: TGTGCCAGCTCACCAGGGACAGAAACCAGCTATGGCTACACCTTC.

This clonotype showed up many times. The DNA for the CDR3 is TGTGCCAGCAGCCAAGGGACCTCGTACGAGCAGTACTTC. It specifies CASSQGTSYEQYF. V and J are TRBV3-1 and TRBJ2-7; D unresolved. V lost 1 base and J 4 bases, leaving 8 bases between the germline ends. This CDR3 has 13 amino acids. The germline CDR1 and CDR2 sequences are LGHDT and YNNKEL (reference sequence).

This chain joins TRBV11-2 and TRBJ2-7; TRBD1 is a possible D gene (6 bases). Trimming cost V 1 base and J 6 bases, with 10 bases left between them. CDR3 length: 13 residues. Germline V gene lookup returns CDR1 SGHAT and CDR2 FQNNGV. This chain's CDR3 is CASSLGQALEQYF. The DNA for the CDR3 is TGTGCCAGCAGCTTAGGACAGGCTCTCGAGCAGTACTTC. Full variable domain (missing parts from reference TRBV11-2 and TRBJ2-7): EAGVAQSPRYKIIEKRQSVAFWCNPISGHATLYWYQQILGQGPKLLIQFQNNGVVDDSQLPKDRFSAERLKGVDSTLKIQPAKLEDSAVYLCASSLGQALEQYFGPGTRLTVT.

The chain has TRBV25-1 and TRBJ2-3, with D possibly called TRBD1 or TRBD2 (5 bases each). The germline V gene encodes CDR1 MGHDK and CDR2 SYGVNS. The CDR3 runs 13 residues. V was clipped by 8 bases and J by 1 base, with 10 bases between them. In nucleotides, the CDR3 is TGTGCCAGCGGGGACCCGCGCACAGATACGCAGTATTTT. Its protein is CASGDPRTDTQYF.

This clonotype was seen at least ten times. The rearrangement joins TRBV3-1 to TRBJ2-5; D is ambiguous. V was clipped by 3 bases and J by 5 bases, with 4 bases between them. The CDR3 consists of 11 residues. Germline V gives CDR1 LGHDT, CDR2 YNNKEL (reference sequence). This chain's CDR3 is CASSHMETQYF. The CDR3 DNA reads TGTGCCAGCAGCCATATGGAGACCCAGTACTTC.

At least ten counts were recorded for this clonotype. This chain uses TRBV5-1 with TRBJ2-7; 11 bases line up with TRBD1. CDR1 is SGHRS, CDR2 YFSETQ, per germline. CDR3 length equals 15 residues. Losses at the gene ends were 2 bases for V and 3 bases for J; bases not matched to a gene: 4. CDR3 sequence (DNA): TGCGCCAGCAGCTTCCTCGGGACAGGGGGCTACGAGCAGTACTTC. This sequence encodes CASSFLGTGGYEQYF.

Comments on this clonotype: This may come from a read error, since a much larger clone is one base off. This chain joins TRBV6-5 and TRBJ1-3, with no clear D. CDR1 and CDR2 from the germline V gene are MNHEY and SVGAGI. The CDR3 extends over 15 amino acids. The CDR3 DNA is TGTGCCAGCAGTGGTACGGGCCCCTCTGGAAAAACCATATATTTT. Protein sequence: CASSGTGPSGKTIYF.